This T cell receptor beta chain came from a study of T cells after yellow fever vaccination. Across the whole study: Libraries from low-cell-number fractions were prepared with the SMART-Seq v4 Ultra Low Input RNA kit. Points from the study as a whole: Clones that expanded after primary vaccination mostly reappeared after the booster (96% CD4, approximately 85% CD8).

TCRdb analysed the 5' RACE reads with MiXCR anew, one entry per CDR3 protein. The sample consists of hundreds of thousands of distinct CDR3 sequences, about 12% of them appearing once. V lost 1 base to trimming and J lost 3 bases, with 14 bases between them. CDR3 length equals 16 residues. Germline CDR1 is LGHDT and CDR2 is YNNKEL (reference sequence). This clonotype was observed a handful of times. What it binds is unknown. The input for sequencing was PBMCs, taken on the day of the yellow fever booster vaccination. This sequence was found in a man aged 30-40 years who received the YFV17D yellow fever vaccine. The rearrangement joins TRBV3-1 to TRBJ2-3; TRBD1 or TRBD2 may be the D gene (5 bases each). The CDR3: CASSQVPGAATDTQYF. The CDR3 DNA reads TGTGCCAGCAGCCAAGTCCCCGGGGCAGCAACAGATACGCAGTATTTT.